This paragraph reports one T cell receptor (beta chain). This sample is part of a study of shared clonotypes between healthy human individuals. Running of the assay took place at deep level. In replicate PCRs of unsorted PBMC, approximately 0.3 ug DNA, 31,000 or so T cell genomes, was used. Here immunoSEQ multiplex PCR was the method, and the copy in TCRdb shows in-frame clones only, minus some. The sample yields about 600,000 clones, roughly four fifths seen once. The ends lost 4 bases at V and 4 bases at J; junction bases unmatched: 5. The CDR3 is 14 amino acids. CDR1 is SGHRS, CDR2 YFSETQ, per germline.

Material for sequencing was PBMCs. V gene TRBV5-1 combines with J gene TRBJ2-5, with 9 positions matching TRBD1. The clonotype originates from a woman aged 40 to 50 in good health. Some clones in this sample may be carry-over from other donors' samples. CDR3 sequence reads: CASSPTGGAETQYF. The DNA of the CDR3 is TGCGCCAGCAGCCCCACAGGGGGCGCAGAGACCCAGTACTTC.